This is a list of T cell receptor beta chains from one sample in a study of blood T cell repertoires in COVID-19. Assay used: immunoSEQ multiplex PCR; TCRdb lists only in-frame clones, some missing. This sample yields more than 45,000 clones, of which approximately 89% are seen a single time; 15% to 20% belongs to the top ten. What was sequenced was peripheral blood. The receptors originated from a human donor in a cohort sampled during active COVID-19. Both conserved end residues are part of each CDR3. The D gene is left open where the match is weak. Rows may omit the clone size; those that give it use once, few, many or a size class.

CDR3 DNA: TGCGCCAGCAGCCTTCGACAGGGGGCTGGGTTCAACAATGAGCAGTTCTTC; CDR3 protein: CASSLRQGAGFNNEQFF; D gene: TRBD1; clone size: NA; J gene: TRBJ2-1; CDR3 length: 17; V gene: TRBV4-1
CDR3 DNA: TGTGCCAGCAGCGGGTGGGACAGGGACAATTCACCCCTCCACTTT; CDR3 protein: CASSGWDRDNSPLHF; D gene: TRBD1; clone size: NA; J gene: TRBJ1-6; CDR3 length: 15; V gene: TRBV28
CDR3 DNA: TGCGCCAGCAGCTTGTGGGGAGGGTTGGGCGAGCAGTACTTC; CDR3 protein: CASSLWGGLGEQYF; D gene: TRBD2; clone size: once; J gene: TRBJ2-7; CDR3 length: 14; V gene: TRBV5-1
CDR3 DNA: TGCGCCACCGGACGGGATTCCACTAGTGAAGCGCAGTACTTC; CDR3 protein: CATGRDSTSEAQYF; D gene: NA; clone size: NA; J gene: TRBJ2-7; CDR3 length: 14; V gene: TRBV5-1
CDR3 DNA: TGTGCCAGCAGCCGGGGGCCTAGTCCTAGCGGGCCCGAGCAGTTCTTC; CDR3 protein: CASSRGPSPSGPEQFF; D gene: TRBD2; clone size: once; J gene: TRBJ2-1; CDR3 length: 16; V gene: TRBV3-1/TRBV3-2
CDR3 DNA: TGTGCCAGTAGTTCCCCGGGACATCCAAGGGACACCGGGGAGCTGTTTTTT; CDR3 protein: CASSSPGHPRDTGELFF; D gene: NA; clone size: NA; J gene: TRBJ2-2; CDR3 length: 17; V gene: TRBV19
CDR3 DNA: TGTGCCAGCAGTAAAAGTCGGGGGGGGAGCACAGATACGCAGTATTTT; CDR3 protein: CASSKSRGGSTDTQYF; D gene: TRBD2; clone size: NA; J gene: TRBJ2-3; CDR3 length: 16; V gene: TRBV11-3
CDR3 DNA: TGTGCCAGCAGCCCCGAGTGGGGCTTTTCGAACACCGGGGAGCTGTTTTTT; CDR3 protein: CASSPEWGFSNTGELFF; D gene: NA; clone size: NA; J gene: TRBJ2-2; CDR3 length: 17; V gene: TRBV7-9
CDR3 DNA: TGTGCCAGCAGTCCGGGACAGGGAGGAACTGAAGCTTTCTTT; CDR3 protein: CASSPGQGGTEAFF; D gene: TRBD1; clone size: few; J gene: TRBJ1-1; CDR3 length: 14; V gene: TRBV6-4
CDR3 DNA: TGTGCCACCAGCAGGTTCGGGACAGACAATGAGCAGTTCTTC; CDR3 protein: CATSRFGTDNEQFF; D gene: TRBD1; clone size: NA; J gene: TRBJ2-1; CDR3 length: 14; V gene: TRBV15
CDR3 DNA: TGTGCCAGCAGCCCTGGGACTGCAGATACGCAGTATTTT; CDR3 protein: CASSPGTADTQYF; D gene: NA; clone size: NA; J gene: TRBJ2-3; CDR3 length: 13; V gene: TRBV7-9
CDR3 DNA: TGTGCCAGCTCACCACTTTACAAAAACACAGATACGCAGTATTTT; CDR3 protein: CASSPLYKNTDTQYF; D gene: NA; clone size: NA; J gene: TRBJ2-3; CDR3 length: 15; V gene: TRBV18
CDR3 DNA: TGCGCCAGCACCTTTACCGGGACTCGGATCACAGATACGCAGTATTTT; CDR3 protein: CASTFTGTRITDTQYF; D gene: NA; clone size: NA; J gene: TRBJ2-3; CDR3 length: 16; V gene: TRBV5-1
CDR3 DNA: TGTGCCAGCAGTTTAAGCCCCCGGGGAGGAAACACTGAAGCTTTCTTT; CDR3 protein: CASSLSPRGGNTEAFF; D gene: NA; clone size: NA; J gene: TRBJ1-1; CDR3 length: 16; V gene: TRBV27
CDR3 DNA: TGTGCCAGCAGCTTGGCGACTAGCGGGGGTTACAATGAGCAGTTCTTC; CDR3 protein: CASSLATSGGYNEQFF; D gene: TRBD2; clone size: NA; J gene: TRBJ2-1; CDR3 length: 16; V gene: TRBV7-2
CDR3 DNA: TGTGCCAGCAGCCAAGAGGTGGGGCCTACGGGTACTGAAGCTTTCTTT; CDR3 protein: CASSQEVGPTGTEAFF; D gene: NA; clone size: NA; J gene: TRBJ1-1; CDR3 length: 16; V gene: TRBV3-1/TRBV3-2